This T cell receptor (beta chain) was identified during a study of T-cell reconstitution after alpha-beta-depleted transplantation in children. Construction of the TCRbeta library involved unique molecular identifiers. Each CDR3 protein is one row after TCRdb ran MiXCR on the PCR reads. The top ten clones hold around 4.5% of a sample with hundreds of thousands of distinct CDR3 sequences, roughly 15% of them seen once. CDR1 and CDR2 from the germline V gene are SGHRS and YFSETQ. The V end was cut by 10 bases, the J end by 0 bases, with 8 bases between. This CDR3 has 12 residues. This receptor was obtained from a human donor who donated a stem cell graft to a child with Fanconi anemia. The chain has TRBV5-1 and TRBJ2-4; the D is unclear. The sequences come from PBMCs, collected from the stem cell graft. The CDR3 nucleotides read TGCGCCCCTACACTAGCCAAAAACATTCAGTACTTC. Amino acids: CAPTLAKNIQYF.